The rows below give T cell receptor beta chains drawn from one sample of a study of T cell responses to AZD1222 COVID-19 vaccine. Measured with immunoSEQ multiplex PCR; TCRdb has only the in-frame clones, and not every one. The sample consists of roughly 99,000 clones, nearly 90% of them appearing once. The sequencing used peripheral blood, collected 28 days after the second AZD1222 dose. The receptors were sampled from an adult who received the AZD1222 COVID-19 vaccine. Each CDR3 is given with its conserved first and last residue. A D gene is named only where the DNA matches it firmly. Size values are once, few and many counts, or a class for expanded clones, and some rows have none.

>.|.|TRBJ1-2|TRBV5-1
CASSSMTANYGYTF
TGCGCCAGCAGCTCGATGACCGCTAACTATGGCTACACCTTC
>.|.|TRBJ2-7|TRBV12-3/TRBV12-4
CASSTGYEQYF
TGTGCCAGCAGTACAGGCTACGAGCAGTACTTC
>.|.|TRBJ2-7|TRBV18
CASSPGFYEQYF
TGTGCCAGCTCACCAGGGTTCTACGAGCAGTACTTC
>.|.|TRBJ1-6|TRBV5-1
CASSLNQGWSPLHF
TGCGCCAGCAGCTTAAATCAGGGGTGGTCACCCCTCCACTTT
>.|.|TRBJ1-4|TRBV7-2
CASSLRASPGVGKLFF
TGTGCCAGCAGCCTACGGGCATCCCCCGGGGTAGGGAAACTGTTTTTT
>.|once|TRBJ2-2|TRBV6-1
CASSEVPNTGELFF
TGTGCCAGCAGTGAGGTTCCGAACACCGGGGAGCTGTTTTTT
>.|.|TRBJ2-7|TRBV4-3
CASSQETPSREQYF
TGCGCCAGCAGCCAAGAAACACCCTCGCGGGAGCAGTACTTC
>.|.|TRBJ2-5|TRBV5-4
CASSPGQETQYF
TGTGCCAGCAGCCCTGGACAGGAGACCCAGTACTTC
>.|.|TRBJ2-3|TRBV9
CASSVGEYTDTQYF
TGTGCCAGCAGCGTAGGAGAATACACAGATACGCAGTATTTT
>.|.|TRBJ1-5|TRBV21-1
CASSTGRNRVGGSNQPQHF
TGTGCCAGCAGCACTGGACGTAACAGGGTAGGTGGTAGCAATCAGCCCCAGCATTTT
>.|.|TRBJ1-1|TRBV14
CASSQDLGHRNTEAFF
TGTGCCAGCAGCCAAGACCTTGGACACAGGAACACTGAAGCTTTCTTT
>.|.|TRBJ2-7|TRBV7-8
CASSPAYEQYF
TGTGCCAGCAGCCCTGCCTACGAGCAGTACTTC
>TRBD1|.|TRBJ1-6|TRBV7-9
CASSLRTGVNSPLHF
TGTGCCAGCAGCCTGAGGACAGGGGTTAATTCACCCCTCCACTTT
>.|.|TRBJ2-2|TRBV28
CASSAGQMAGELFF
TGTGCCAGCAGCGCGGGACAAATGGCCGGGGAGCTGTTTTTT
>.|.|TRBJ2-3|TRBV6-9
CASSSRGAQYF
TGTGCCAGCAGTTCCAGGGGGGCGCAGTATTTT
>.|.|TRBJ1-1|TRBV6-2/TRBV6-3
CASSSPGGPNTEAFF
TGTGCCAGCAGTTCCCCAGGTGGTCCGAACACTGAAGCTTTCTTT
>.|once|TRBJ1-6|TRBV28
CASSLDQGHNSPLHF
TGTGCCAGCAGTTTAGATCAGGGCCATAATTCACCCCTCCACTTT